This TCR beta chain came from a study of blood T cell repertoires in COVID-19. The data were produced by immunoSEQ multiplex PCR, yet TCRdb's version contains in-frame clones alone and is incomplete. The repertoire includes approximately 300,000 clones, roughly nine tenths of them detected once, and approximately 5.5% sits in the top ten. The CDR3 runs to 14 residues. The V gene end was trimmed by 8 bases and the J gene end by 4 bases; junction bases not matched to a gene: 8. Germline V gene lookup returns CDR1 SQVTM and CDR2 ANQGSEA. Sequenced sample: PBMCs or T cells enriched from blood (not recorded which). J is TRBJ2-1 and V is TRBV29-1, with 10 bases that match TRBD1. The sequence derives from a man in his 60s who had recovered from COVID-19. The CDR3 reads CSTSGTGAYNEQFF. DNA for the CDR3: TGCAGCACCAGTGGGACAGGGGCTTACAATGAGCAGTTCTTC.